This entry lists 15 T cell receptor beta chains sequenced from one sample in a study of OX40 agonist ivuxolimab in advanced cancers. The table came from immunoSEQ multiplex PCR; TCRdb's copy has only in-frame clones and leaves some out. The repertoire holds around 13,000 clones, with just under 75% as singletons. This sample comprised CD4+ or CD8+ T cells sorted from blood, obtained in a trial of the OX40 agonist ivuxolimab. These receptors originate from an adult with an advanced solid tumor such as melanoma, head and neck, liver or kidney cancer.

The DNA of the CDR3 is TGCGCCAGCAGCCAAGATTCCTTTGGTGAGCAGTTCTTC. Amino acid sequence: CASSQDSFGEQFF. V is TRBV4-3 and J is TRBJ2-1; D uncertain. The length of the CDR3 is 13 residues. V was shortened by 0 bases and J by 9 bases, with 9 bases between the two germline ends. The germline V gene encodes CDR1 LGHNA and CDR2 YSLEER.

This rearrangement joins TRBV7-2 to TRBJ2-7, with unresolved D. The CDR3 sequence is 13 residues long. The V and J ends lost 4 bases and 4 bases respectively, with 11 bases between them. Germline CDR1 reads SGHTA; CDR2 reads FQGNSA. Here the CDR3 DNA reads TGTGCCAGCAGCTACGGTAGCCATTACGAGCAGTACTTC. It translates to CASSYGSHYEQYF.

The rearrangement uses TRBV28 and TRBJ2-3; 10 bases align to TRBD2. Per the germline V gene, CDR1 is MDHEN and CDR2 is SYDVKM. V shed 5 bases, J shed 4 bases, and the junction held 3 bases outside the gene matches. CDR3 length: 14 residues. The CDR3 DNA reads TGTGCCAGCAGTCTAGCGGGGGCCCCAGATACGCAGTATTTT. It encodes CASSLAGAPDTQYF. The whole variable domain, filled in from reference TRBV28 and TRBJ2-3, reads DVKVTQSSRYLVKRTGEKVFLECVQDMDHENMFWYRQDPGLGLRLIYFSYDVKMKEKGDIPEGYSVSREKKERFSLILESASTNQTSMYLCASSLAGAPDTQYFGPGTRLTVL.

The J gene is TRBJ1-5, the V gene TRBV16; 8 nucleotides align to TRBD1. With V trimmed by 0 bases and J by 3 bases, 4 bases remained unmatched. Germline V gives CDR1 KGHSY, CDR2 FQNENV. The CDR3 runs to 16 residues. The chain's CDR3 is CASSQSAQGANQPQHF. DNA for the CDR3: TGTGCCAGCAGCCAATCCGCGCAGGGGGCCAATCAGCCCCAGCATTTT.

The chain has TRBV27 and TRBJ1-5, with a tentative D call TRBD1 (5 bases). The V gene lost 2 bases and the J gene lost 6 bases, with 8 bases spanning the gap. CDR3 size: 13 residues. The germline CDR1 and CDR2 sequences are MNHEY and SMNVEV (reference sequence). The CDR3 protein is CASSLDSAQPQHF. The CDR3 DNA sequence: TGTGCCAGCAGTTTAGACAGTGCTCAGCCCCAGCATTTT.

The rearrangement uses TRBV2 and TRBJ2-7; a possible D gene is TRBD1 (5 bases). Trimming removed 3 bases at V and 2 bases at J, with 14 bases between. The CDR3 spans 15 residues. The V gene's germline CDR1 is SNHLY and CDR2 FYNNEI. CDR3 DNA: TGTGCCAGCAGTGATTTCGCAGGGCGTCCCTACGAGCAGTACTTC. Residues: CASSDFAGRPYEQYF.

For this clone: Germline and junction disagree at one end, which may indicate a read error. The chain employs TRBV28 and TRBJ2-7; TRBD2 matches 7 bases. The CDR3 is 15 residues long. Germline V gene data show CDR1 as MDHEN and CDR2 as SYDVKM. CDR3 protein: CASSTSREGGRMPRF. CDR3 nucleotide sequence: TGTGCCAGCAGTACCTCAAGGGAGGGAGGAAGGATGCCACGGTTC.

This clone was seen a handful of times. The genes are TRBV5-4 and TRBJ1-2; D may be TRBD1 (6 bases). This CDR3 spans 15 amino acids. Deletions cut 5 bases from V and 3 bases from J, with 17 bases between. Germline V CDR1 and CDR2: SGHNT, YYREEE (reference sequence). CDR3 nucleotides: TGTGCCAGCAGTGACGGGACCGGGGGCGACTATGGCTACACCTTC. Its protein product is CASSDGTGGDYGYTF.

The V call is TRBV7-6, the J call TRBJ2-1; D call uncertain. Germline values: CDR1 SGHVS, CDR2 FNYEAQ. Trimming removed 5 bases at V and 6 bases at J, with 17 bases between. The CDR3 extends over 15 amino acids. Written as DNA, the CDR3 is TGTGCCAGCAGCCCCCGCGTGCTGGATTCCAATGAGCAGTTCTTC. Translated: CASSPRVLDSNEQFF.

The chain carries TRBV19 and TRBJ1-2; TRBD1 matches at 8 bases. V dropped 6 bases and J dropped 5; count of bases not matched to a gene: 14. CDR1 is LNHDA and CDR2 is SQIVND in the germline V gene (reference sequence). The CDR3 length is 16 residues. The CDR3 DNA follows: TGTGCCAGTAGCCCCCCGGGAGGGGACAGGATTTATGGCTACACCTTC. Its translation: CASSPPGGDRIYGYTF.

The V and J genes are TRBV10-2 and TRBJ2-2; D unresolved. The germline V and J ends were trimmed by 8 bases and 6 bases, with 4 bases remaining between them. The CDR3 extends over 10 amino acids. Germline CDR1 WSHSY, CDR2 SAAADI. In DNA, the CDR3 is TGCGCCAGCGGGGCCGGGGAGCTGTTTTTT. This translates into CASGAGELFF.

This clone appeared once. The chain recombines TRBV19 with TRBJ1-1; D unresolved. CDR3 length equals 13 residues. V was shortened by 8 bases and J by 0 bases, with 10 bases between the two germline ends. CDR1 is LNHDA, CDR2 SQIVND, per germline (reference sequence). CDR3 in amino acids: CASGKHLNTEAFF. In DNA form, the CDR3 reads TGTGCCAGTGGGAAACATTTGAACACTGAAGCTTTCTTT.

The rearrangement links TRBV27 to TRBJ2-3; TRBD2 aligns across 11 bases. The CDR3 contains 16 residues. Germline values: CDR1 MNHEY, CDR2 SMNVEV (reference sequence). V lost 5 bases to trimming and J lost 2 bases; unmatched junction nucleotides: 6. Here the CDR3 DNA reads TGTGCCAGCAGTCCTCTAGCGGGGGGAACCACAGATACGCAGTATTTT. This gives the protein CASSPLAGGTTDTQYF.

Concerning this clone itself: Other DNA variants within this sample encode the same CDR3. This chain connects TRBV5-6 to TRBJ2-5; tentative D call: TRBD2 (6 bases). V shed 4 bases and J shed 5 bases, with 18 bases lying between them. This CDR3 comprises 15 residues. Germline V lookup: CDR1 SGHDT, CDR2 YYEEEE. DNA of the CDR3: TGTGCCAGCAGCCTCGGTGGTTCTCGGGAGGAGACCCAGTACTTC. It codes for CASSLGGSREETQYF.

The chain couples TRBV28 to TRBJ2-7; unclear D gene. Trimming took 5 bases from V and 5 from J, leaving 13 bases between them. The CDR3 loop spans 13 amino acids. Germline V CDR1 and CDR2: MDHEN, SYDVKM. CDR3 sequence: CASSMLLENEQYF. CDR3 nucleotides: TGTGCCAGCAGTATGTTACTCGAGAACGAGCAGTACTTC.